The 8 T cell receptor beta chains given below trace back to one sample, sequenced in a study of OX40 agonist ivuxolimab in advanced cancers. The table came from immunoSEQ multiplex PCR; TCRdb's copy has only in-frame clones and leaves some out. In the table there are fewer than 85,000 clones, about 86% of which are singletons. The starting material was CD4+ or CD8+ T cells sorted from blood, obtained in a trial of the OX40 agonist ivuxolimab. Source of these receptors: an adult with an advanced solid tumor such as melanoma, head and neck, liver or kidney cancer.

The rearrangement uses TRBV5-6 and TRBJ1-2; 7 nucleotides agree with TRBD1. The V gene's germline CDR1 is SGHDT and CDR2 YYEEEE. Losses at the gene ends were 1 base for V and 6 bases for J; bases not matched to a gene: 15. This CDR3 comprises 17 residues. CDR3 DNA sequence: TGTGCCAGCAGCTTGTCCCATGGCACAAGACAGGGCCATGGCTACACCTTC. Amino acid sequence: CASSLSHGTRQGHGYTF. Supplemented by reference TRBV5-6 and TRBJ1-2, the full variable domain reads DAGVTQSPTHLIKTRGQQVTLRCSPKSGHDTVSWYQQALGQGPQFIFQYYEEEERQRGNFPDRFSGHQFPNYSSELNVNALLLGDSALYLCASSLSHGTRQGHGYTFGSGTRLTVV.

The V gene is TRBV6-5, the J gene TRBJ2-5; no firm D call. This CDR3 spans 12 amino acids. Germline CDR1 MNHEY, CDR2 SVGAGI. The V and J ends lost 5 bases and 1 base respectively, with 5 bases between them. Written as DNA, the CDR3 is TGTGCCAGCAGTACATCCCAAGAGACCCAGTACTTC. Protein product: CASSTSQETQYF.

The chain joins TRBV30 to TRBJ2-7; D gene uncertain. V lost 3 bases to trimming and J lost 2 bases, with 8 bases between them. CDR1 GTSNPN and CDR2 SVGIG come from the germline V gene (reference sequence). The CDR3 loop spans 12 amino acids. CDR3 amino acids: CAWSPGTYEQYF. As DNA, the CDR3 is TGTGCCTGGAGCCCCGGAACCTACGAGCAGTACTTC.

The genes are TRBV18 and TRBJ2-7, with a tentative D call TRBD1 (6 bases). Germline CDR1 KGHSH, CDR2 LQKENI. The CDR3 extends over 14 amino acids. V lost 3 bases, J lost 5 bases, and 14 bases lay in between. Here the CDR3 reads CASSPPGELNEQYF. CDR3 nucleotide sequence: TGTGCCAGCTCACCCCCAGGGGAACTCAACGAGCAGTACTTC. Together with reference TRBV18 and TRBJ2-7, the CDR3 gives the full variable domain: NAGVMQNPRHLVRRRGQEARLRCSPMKGHSHVYWYRQLPEEGLKFMVYLQKENIIDESGMPKERFSAEFPKEGPSILRIQQVVRGDSAAYFCASSPPGELNEQYFGPGTRLTVT.

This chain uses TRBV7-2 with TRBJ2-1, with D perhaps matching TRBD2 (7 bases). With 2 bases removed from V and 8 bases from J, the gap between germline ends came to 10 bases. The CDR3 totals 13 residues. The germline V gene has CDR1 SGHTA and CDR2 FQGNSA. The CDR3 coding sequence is TGTGCCAGCAGCTTAACAGGGAGGGATGAGCAGTTCTTC. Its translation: CASSLTGRDEQFF.

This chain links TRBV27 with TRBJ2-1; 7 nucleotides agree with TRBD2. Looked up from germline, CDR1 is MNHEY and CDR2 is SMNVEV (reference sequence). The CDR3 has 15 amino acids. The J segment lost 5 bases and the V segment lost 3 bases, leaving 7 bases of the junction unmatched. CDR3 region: CASSFGGGSNNEQFF. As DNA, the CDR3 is TGTGCCAGCAGTTTCGGCGGGGGTTCCAACAATGAGCAGTTCTTC.

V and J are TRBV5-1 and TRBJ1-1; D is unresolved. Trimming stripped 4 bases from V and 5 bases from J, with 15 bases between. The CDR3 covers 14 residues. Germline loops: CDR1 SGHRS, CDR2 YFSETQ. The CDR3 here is CASSPRLGGTEAFF. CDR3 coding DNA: TGCGCCAGCAGCCCTCGACTGGGAGGGACTGAAGCTTTCTTT. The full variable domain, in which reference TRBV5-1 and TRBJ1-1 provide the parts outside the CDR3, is KAGVTQTPRYLIKTRGQQVTLSCSPISGHRSVSWYQQTPGQGLQFLFEYFSETQRNKGNFPGRFSGRQFSNSRSEMNVSTLELGDSALYLCASSPRLGGTEAFFGQGTRLTVV.

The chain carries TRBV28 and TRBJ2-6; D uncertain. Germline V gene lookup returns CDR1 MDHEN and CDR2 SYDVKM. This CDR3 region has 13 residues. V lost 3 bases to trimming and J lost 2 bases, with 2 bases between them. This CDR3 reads CASSFPGANVLTF. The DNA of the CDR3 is TGTGCCAGCAGTTTCCCTGGGGCCAACGTCCTGACTTTC.